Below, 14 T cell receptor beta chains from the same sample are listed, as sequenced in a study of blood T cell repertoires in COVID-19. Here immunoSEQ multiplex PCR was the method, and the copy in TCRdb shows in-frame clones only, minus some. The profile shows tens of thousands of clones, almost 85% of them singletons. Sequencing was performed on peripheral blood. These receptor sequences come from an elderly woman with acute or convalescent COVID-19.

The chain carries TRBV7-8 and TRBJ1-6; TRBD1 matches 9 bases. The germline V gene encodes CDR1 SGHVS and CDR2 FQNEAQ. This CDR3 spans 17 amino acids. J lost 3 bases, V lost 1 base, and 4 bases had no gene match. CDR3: CASSLEQGAGYNSPLHF. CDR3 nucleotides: TGTGCCAGCAGCTTAGAACAGGGGGCAGGCTATAATTCACCCCTCCACTTT.

CDR3 residues: CASSTTGGEETQYF. DNA for the CDR3: TGTGCCAGTAGTACCACCGGAGGGGAAGAGACCCAGTACTTC. The genes are TRBV19 and TRBJ2-5; D perhaps matches TRBD2 (6 bases). The CDR3 length is 14 residues. Trimming cost V 4 bases and J 3 bases, with 12 bases left between them. Germline V CDR1 and CDR2: LNHDA, SQIVND (reference sequence).

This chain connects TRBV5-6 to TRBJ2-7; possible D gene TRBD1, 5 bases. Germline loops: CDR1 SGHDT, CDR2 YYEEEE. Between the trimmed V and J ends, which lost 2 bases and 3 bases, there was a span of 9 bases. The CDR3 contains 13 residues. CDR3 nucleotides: TGTGCCAGCAGCTTAAACAGGTTCTACGAGCAGTACTTC. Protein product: CASSLNRFYEQYF.

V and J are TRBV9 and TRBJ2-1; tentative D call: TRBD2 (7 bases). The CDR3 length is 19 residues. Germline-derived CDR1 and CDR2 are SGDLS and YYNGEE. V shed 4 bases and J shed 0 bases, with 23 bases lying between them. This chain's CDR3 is CASSPGGGTAKSSYNEQFF. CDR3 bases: TGTGCCAGCAGCCCAGGCGGGGGCACCGCAAAGAGCTCCTACAATGAGCAGTTCTTC.

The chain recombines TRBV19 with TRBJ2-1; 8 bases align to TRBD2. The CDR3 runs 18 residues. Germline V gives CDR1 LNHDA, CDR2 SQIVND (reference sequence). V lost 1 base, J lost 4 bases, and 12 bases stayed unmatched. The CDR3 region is CASSIVSPGLVYYNEQFF. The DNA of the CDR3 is TGTGCCAGTAGTATAGTTTCCCCGGGACTAGTGTATTACAATGAGCAGTTCTTC.

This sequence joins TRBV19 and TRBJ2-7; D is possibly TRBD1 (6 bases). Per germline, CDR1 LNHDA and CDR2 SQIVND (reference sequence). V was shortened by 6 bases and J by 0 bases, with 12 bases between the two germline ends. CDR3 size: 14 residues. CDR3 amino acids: CASRRQESSYEQYF. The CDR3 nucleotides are TGTGCCAGTAGGAGACAGGAGAGCTCCTACGAGCAGTACTTC.

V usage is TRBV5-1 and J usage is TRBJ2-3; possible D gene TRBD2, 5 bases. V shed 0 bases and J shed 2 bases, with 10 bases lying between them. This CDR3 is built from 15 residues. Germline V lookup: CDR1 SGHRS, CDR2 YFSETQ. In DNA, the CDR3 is TGCGCCAGCAGCTTGGAGGGAGACTTCACAGATACGCAGTATTTT. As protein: CASSLEGDFTDTQYF.

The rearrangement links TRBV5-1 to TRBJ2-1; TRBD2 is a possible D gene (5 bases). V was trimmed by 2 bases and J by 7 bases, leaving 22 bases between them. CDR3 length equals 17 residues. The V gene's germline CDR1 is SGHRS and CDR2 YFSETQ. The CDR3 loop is CASSLVGLGRGVNEQFF. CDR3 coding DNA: TGCGCCAGCAGCTTAGTAGGGCTGGGTCGGGGAGTGAATGAGCAGTTCTTC.

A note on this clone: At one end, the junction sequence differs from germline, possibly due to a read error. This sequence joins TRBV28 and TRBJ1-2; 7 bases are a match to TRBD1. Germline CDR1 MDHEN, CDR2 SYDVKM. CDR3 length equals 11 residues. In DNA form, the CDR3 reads TGTGCCAGCAGTCCCGACAGGGTCTTCTCCTTC. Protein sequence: CASSPDRVFSF.

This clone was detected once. CDR3 nucleotide sequence: TGTGCCACCAGGGGGGACTCTAACACTGAAGCTTTCTTT. Its translation is CATRGDSNTEAFF. The gene calls are TRBV24-1 and TRBJ1-1; D may be TRBD1 (5 bases). There are 13 residues in the CDR3. Germline V gives CDR1 KGHDR, CDR2 SFDVKD. The V end was cut by 7 bases, the J end by 2 bases, with 10 bases between.

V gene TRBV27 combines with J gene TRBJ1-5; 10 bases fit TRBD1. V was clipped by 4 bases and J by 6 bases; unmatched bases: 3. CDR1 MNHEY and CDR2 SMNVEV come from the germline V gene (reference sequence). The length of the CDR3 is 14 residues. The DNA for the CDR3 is TGTGCCAGCAGTTGGGACAGGGGCGGTCAGCCCCAGCATTTT. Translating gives CASSWDRGGQPQHF.

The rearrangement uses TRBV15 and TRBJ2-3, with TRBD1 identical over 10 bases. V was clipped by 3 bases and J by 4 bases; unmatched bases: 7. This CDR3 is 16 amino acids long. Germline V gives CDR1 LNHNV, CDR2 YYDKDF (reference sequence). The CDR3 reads CATSSRQGAVSDTQYF. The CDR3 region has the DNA TGTGCCACCAGCAGCCGACAGGGGGCTGTTTCAGATACGCAGTATTTT.

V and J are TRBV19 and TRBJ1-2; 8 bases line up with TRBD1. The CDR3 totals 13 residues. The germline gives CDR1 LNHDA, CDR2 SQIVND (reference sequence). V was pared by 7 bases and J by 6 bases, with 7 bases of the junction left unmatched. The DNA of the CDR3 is TGTGCCAGTACCCCCCCGGACAGGGATGGCTACACCTTC. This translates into CASTPPDRDGYTF.

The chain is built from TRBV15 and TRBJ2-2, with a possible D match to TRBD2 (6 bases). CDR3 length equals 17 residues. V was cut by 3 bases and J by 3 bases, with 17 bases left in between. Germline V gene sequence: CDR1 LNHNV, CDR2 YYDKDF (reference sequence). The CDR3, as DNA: TGTGCCACCAGCAGGATTAGAGGGACTTTCGACACCGGGGAGCTGTTTTTT. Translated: CATSRIRGTFDTGELFF.